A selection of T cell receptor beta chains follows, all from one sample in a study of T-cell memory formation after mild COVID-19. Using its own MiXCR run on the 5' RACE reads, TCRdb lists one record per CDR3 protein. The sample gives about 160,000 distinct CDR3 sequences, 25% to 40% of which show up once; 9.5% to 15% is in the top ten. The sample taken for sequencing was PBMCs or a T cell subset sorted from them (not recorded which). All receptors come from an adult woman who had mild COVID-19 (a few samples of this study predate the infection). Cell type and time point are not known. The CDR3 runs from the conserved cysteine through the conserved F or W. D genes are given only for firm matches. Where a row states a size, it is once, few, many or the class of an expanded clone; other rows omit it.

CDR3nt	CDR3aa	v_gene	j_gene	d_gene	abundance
TGCGCCAGCAGCTTGGGACTCTATGGCTACACCTTC	CASSLGLYGYTF	TRBV5-1	TRBJ1-2	NA	NA
TGTGCCAGCAACAGGGGAGTAGGCACCGGGGAGCTGTTTTTT	CASNRGVGTGELFF	TRBV27	TRBJ2-2	TRBD1	NA
TGTGCCAGCAGCCAGGGATCCGGCTACACCTTC	CASSQGSGYTF	TRBV3-1	TRBJ1-2	NA	NA
TGTGCCAGCAGTTTAAGACTAGCGGGACCCTACGAGCAGTACTTC	CASSLRLAGPYEQYF	TRBV12-3/TRBV12-4	TRBJ2-7	TRBD2	few
TGTGCTAGCGCCTTCAGGGTGCAAGAGACCCAGTACTTC	CASAFRVQETQYF	TRBV7-7	TRBJ2-5	NA	few
TGTGCCAGCTCACCACCGGGAACCGCTGGAAACACCATATATTTT	CASSPPGTAGNTIYF	TRBV18	TRBJ1-3	NA	once
TGTGCCAGCAGCTTGTATGACACCCAAGAGACCCAGTACTTC	CASSLYDTQETQYF	TRBV5-6	TRBJ2-5	NA	few
TGTGCCACCAGTGACGGACCTAGTGTAGCCAATGAGCAGTTCTTC	CATSDGPSVANEQFF	TRBV24-1	TRBJ2-1	NA	NA
TGCGCCAGCAGCCAACAAGGGACTAGCGGCCTGGAGACCCAGTACTTC	CASSQQGTSGLETQYF	TRBV4-1	TRBJ2-5	TRBD2	NA
TGTGCCAGCAGCCAAGGAAACTATGGCTACACCTTC	CASSQGNYGYTF	TRBV14	TRBJ1-2	NA	NA
TGTGCCAGCAGCCGTCAACCCCTCACTACCGACTTCAACTACGAGCAGTACTTC	CASSRQPLTTDFNYEQYF	TRBV11-3	TRBJ2-7	NA	NA
TGTGCCAGCTCGAACAGGGTCGAGGCCAAAAACATTCAGTACTTC	CASSNRVEAKNIQYF	TRBV7-8	TRBJ2-4	NA	NA
TGTGCCAGCAGCCGGGGAGGCGCGAAGAGGCTCTTC	CASSRGGAKRLF	TRBV3-1	TRBJ2-1	NA	NA
TGTGCCAGCAGTTACTCTGGGGTCTACGAGCAGTACTTC	CASSYSGVYEQYF	TRBV6-5	TRBJ2-7	NA	NA
TGCAGTGCTAAGACAGGGGGCACCTACGAGCAGTACTTC	CSAKTGGTYEQYF	TRBV20-1	TRBJ2-7	TRBD1	few
TGCAGTGCTAATCCGGTTTACTCCTACAATGAGCAGTTCTTC	CSANPVYSYNEQFF	TRBV20-1	TRBJ2-1	NA	NA
TGTGCCAGCAGCTCCGGGACTAGCGGAGGAAATGAGCAGTTCTTC	CASSSGTSGGNEQFF	TRBV7-3	TRBJ2-1	TRBD2	NA
TGCGCCAGCAGCTTTAGGGGACCCTCCTACGAGCAGTACTTC	CASSFRGPSYEQYF	TRBV5-1	TRBJ2-7	NA	NA
TGTGCCAGCGGGCCTACCTCGGGGGCCCTGATCCGCGAGCAGTACTTC	CASGPTSGALIREQYF	TRBV6-5	TRBJ2-7	NA	few
TGTGCCAGCAGTGACTCGGAGGGGGACCTCCAGGAGACCCAGTACTTC	CASSDSEGDLQETQYF	TRBV6-4	TRBJ2-5	NA	few
TGTGCCAGCAGTTACGGGACTAGCGGGTCCGACGAGCAGTACTTC	CASSYGTSGSDEQYF	TRBV6-2/TRBV6-3	TRBJ2-7	TRBD2	few
TGTGCCAGCAGCTCCCAGGGAAGGTCCGGGGAGCTGTTTTTT	CASSSQGRSGELFF	TRBV7-8	TRBJ2-2	NA	NA
TGTGCCAGCAGCTTAGTAGCGGGGGTCAACACCGGGGAGCTGTTTTTT	CASSLVAGVNTGELFF	TRBV7-9	TRBJ2-2	TRBD2	NA
TGCGCCAGCAGCCGAACAGGGACAGGCCCCCTCACTAGCACAGATACGCAGTATTTT	CASSRTGTGPLTSTDTQYF	TRBV5-1	TRBJ2-3	TRBD1	NA
TGTGCCACCAGCAGGGGGGGGACAGTGCCAGAAGAGACCCAGTACTTC	CATSRGGTVPEETQYF	TRBV15	TRBJ2-5	NA	NA
TGTGCCAGCACTTTACAGGGGGCGCAGACAGATACGCAGTATTTT	CASTLQGAQTDTQYF	TRBV21-1	TRBJ2-3	NA	NA
TGCGCCAGCAGCCAGAGACCAACAGGGAAAAGGGCCTACAATGAGCAGTTCTTC	CASSQRPTGKRAYNEQFF	TRBV4-3	TRBJ2-1	NA	few
TGTGCCAGCAGCTTAACAGCGGACTATGGCTACACCTTC	CASSLTADYGYTF	TRBV5-6	TRBJ1-2	NA	few
TGCGCCAGCAGCTTGGGGTCTAGCGGGAGCACAGATACGCAGTATTTT	CASSLGSSGSTDTQYF	TRBV5-1	TRBJ2-3	TRBD2	NA
TGCAGTGCTAGAGATCAGGGAGTTAGCGGGAGGGCCTTGGAGCAGTACTTC	CSARDQGVSGRALEQYF	TRBV20-1	TRBJ2-7	TRBD2	NA
TGTGCCAGCAGCAAAGGACATTACAATGAGCAGTTCTTC	CASSKGHYNEQFF	TRBV9	TRBJ2-1	NA	many
TGCGCCAGCAGCCCCTCGGCCCAACTAGCCCGAAGCGAGCAGTACTTC	CASSPSAQLARSEQYF	TRBV5-1	TRBJ2-7	NA	few
TGTGCCAGCAGTTACTCGGGGAGTGTTCAGTACTTC	CASSYSGSVQYF	TRBV6-2/TRBV6-3	TRBJ2-7	NA	few
TGTGCCAGCAGCCCAGATTTGGCGGCTGGCAATCAGCCCCAGCATTTT	CASSPDLAAGNQPQHF	TRBV5-5	TRBJ1-5	NA	NA
TGCAGCGTTTCCCCAGGACGGGGAACTGAAGCTTTCTTT	CSVSPGRGTEAFF	TRBV29-1	TRBJ1-1	NA	NA